This T cell receptor beta chain was captured by sequencing in a study of T-cell memory formation after mild COVID-19. Points from the study as a whole: There was no confirmation that second-wave clones peaking on day 37 were SARS-CoV-2 specific. There were some responding clones in pre-infection memory, which suggested that cross-reactive memory had joined. CD4+ bias marked clones expanding day 15 to 37, unlike balanced contracting clones.

Germline CDR1 and CDR2: SEHNR and FQNEAQ (reference sequence). The CDR3 has 13 amino acids. Trimming pared 6 bases from V and 6 bases from J, leaving 15 bases between. This clonotype occurred many times. What it binds is unknown. 5'RACE with constant-segment primers yielded barcoded, UMI-tagged TCR alpha and TCR beta cDNA libraries. In TCRdb, the 5' RACE reads were re-called with MiXCR into one record per CDR3 protein. The sample records fewer than 250,000 distinct CDR3 sequences, approximately 20% being singletons. Sequenced material: PBMCs or a T cell subset sorted from them (not recorded which). The TCR was taken from an adult woman who had mild COVID-19 (a few samples of this study predate the infection). Cell type and time point are not known. The chain uses TRBV7-9 and TRBJ2-7; no reliable D call. The CDR3 nucleotides read TGTGCCAGCAGGCCCCGTGGGTCGGGCGAGCAGTACTTC. Translated: CASRPRGSGEQYF.